The entry that follows covers one TCR beta chain sequence. This sample is part of a study of blood T cell repertoires in COVID-19. Study at large: The United States, Italy and Spain supplied acute and convalescent COVID-19 samples. T cells, B-cell-depleted T cells, or PBMCs provided the cDNA or gDNA that served as material.

How the authors handled the data: Counts of nucleated cells, estimated from reference gene primer amplification, were obtained. Sequencing used immunoSEQ multiplex PCR; TCRdb keeps in-frame clones, though not all of them. V and J calls and clone size are copied from that table; D and trimming were computed from the DNA. The sample consists of under 250,000 clones, 75% to 90% of them appearing once. The source material was peripheral blood. This TCR came from a man in his forties with acute or convalescent COVID-19.

CDR3 nucleotides: TGTGCCAGCCAAATACAGGGGGACCGGGTGAACACTGAAGCTTTCTTT. Encoded protein: CASQIQGDRVNTEAFF. The chain employs TRBV18 and TRBJ1-1; 8 bases line up with TRBD1. This CDR3 is 16 amino acids long. Germline CDR1 and CDR2: KGHSH and LQKENI. With 8 bases clipped from V and 0 bases from J, the junction kept 11 bases outside the gene matches.